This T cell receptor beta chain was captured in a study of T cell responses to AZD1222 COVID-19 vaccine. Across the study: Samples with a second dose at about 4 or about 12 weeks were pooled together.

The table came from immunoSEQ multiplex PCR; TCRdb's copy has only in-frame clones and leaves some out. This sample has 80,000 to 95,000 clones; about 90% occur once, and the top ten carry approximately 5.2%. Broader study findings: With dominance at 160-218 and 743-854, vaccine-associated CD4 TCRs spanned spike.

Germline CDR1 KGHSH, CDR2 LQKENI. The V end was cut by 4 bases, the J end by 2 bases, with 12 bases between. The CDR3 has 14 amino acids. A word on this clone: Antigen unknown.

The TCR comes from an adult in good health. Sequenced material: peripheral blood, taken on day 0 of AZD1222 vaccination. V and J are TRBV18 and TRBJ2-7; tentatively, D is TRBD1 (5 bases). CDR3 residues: CASSRSQGTYEQYF. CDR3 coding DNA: TGTGCCAGCTCACGGAGCCAGGGTACCTACGAGCAGTACTTC.